These T cell receptor beta chains were read from a single sample in a study of cytomegalovirus exposure and HLA in healthy donors. TCRdb keeps only in-frame clones here, not all; method: immunoSEQ multiplex PCR. The sample consists of 100,000 to 150,000 clones, around 74% of them appearing once. The sequencing sample was made of PBMCs. The source is a male donor in good health and CMV-seronegative. The CDR3 runs from the conserved cysteine through the conserved F or W. Each record gives: clone size, V gene, D gene, J gene, CDR3 protein, CDR3 DNA. The D gene is left open where the match is weak. The listing skips clone size in some rows; elsewhere it reads once, few, many or a size class.

clone size: .
V gene: TRBV5-5
D gene: .
J gene: TRBJ1-1
CDR3 protein: CASSSDPRGGTEAFF
CDR3 DNA: TGTGCCAGCAGCTCCGACCCTAGGGGGGGCACTGAAGCTTTCTTT

clone size: .
V gene: TRBV5-4
D gene: .
J gene: TRBJ2-3
CDR3 protein: CASLLGGSGDTQYF
CDR3 DNA: TGTGCCAGCTTGTTAGGGGGTTCGGGAGATACGCAGTATTTT

clone size: few
V gene: TRBV7-9
D gene: TRBD1
J gene: TRBJ1-2
CDR3 protein: CASSSDRGRDGYTF
CDR3 DNA: TGTGCCAGCAGCTCGGACAGGGGCCGAGATGGCTACACCTTC

clone size: .
V gene: TRBV27
D gene: TRBD2
J gene: TRBJ2-3
CDR3 protein: CASSLSGTSISTDTQYF
CDR3 DNA: TGTGCCAGCAGTTTATCGGGGACTAGCATAAGCACAGATACGCAGTATTTT

clone size: few
V gene: TRBV21-1
D gene: .
J gene: TRBJ1-5
CDR3 protein: CASSKGQTRGQPQHF
CDR3 DNA: TGTGCCAGCAGCAAAGGACAAACCCGGGGACAGCCCCAGCATTTT

clone size: .
V gene: TRBV7-2
D gene: TRBD1
J gene: TRBJ2-1
CDR3 protein: CASSLSTGSYNEQFF
CDR3 DNA: TGTGCCAGCAGCTTATCGACAGGGTCCTACAATGAGCAGTTCTTC

clone size: .
V gene: TRBV6-5
D gene: TRBD1
J gene: TRBJ1-6
CDR3 protein: CASSSGQGANSPLHF
CDR3 DNA: TGTGCCAGCAGTTCCGGACAGGGGGCTAATTCACCCCTCCACTTT

clone size: few
V gene: TRBV10-3
D gene: TRBD1
J gene: TRBJ1-2
CDR3 protein: CAISLAGTGGAANYGYTF
CDR3 DNA: TGTGCCATCAGTCTGGCGGGGACAGGGGGCGCAGCTAACTATGGCTACACCTTC

clone size: .
V gene: TRBV9
D gene: .
J gene: TRBJ2-5
CDR3 protein: CASSVALSGGHDETQYF
CDR3 DNA: TGTGCCAGCAGCGTAGCACTATCTGGGGGCCATGACGAGACCCAGTACTTC

clone size: .
V gene: TRBV4-3
D gene: .
J gene: TRBJ2-7
CDR3 protein: CASSQDEGESSYEQYF
CDR3 DNA: TGCGCCAGCAGCCAAGATGAAGGGGAAAGCTCCTACGAGCAGTACTTC

clone size: .
V gene: TRBV19
D gene: TRBD1
J gene: TRBJ2-2
CDR3 protein: CASSTQGAASNTGELFF
CDR3 DNA: TGTGCCAGTAGTACTCAGGGGGCAGCTTCGAACACCGGGGAGCTGTTTTTT

clone size: .
V gene: TRBV5-1
D gene: .
J gene: TRBJ1-3
CDR3 protein: CASSTEGARGNTIYF
CDR3 DNA: TGCGCCAGCAGCACTGAAGGGGCGCGGGGAAACACCATATATTTT

clone size: .
V gene: TRBV11-3
D gene: .
J gene: TRBJ1-1
CDR3 protein: CASSLAENTEAFF
CDR3 DNA: TGTGCCAGCAGCTTAGCAGAGAACACTGAAGCTTTCTTT

clone size: .
V gene: TRBV5-1
D gene: TRBD1
J gene: TRBJ1-5
CDR3 protein: CASSVESGGRGNSNQPQHF
CDR3 DNA: TGCGCCAGCAGCGTAGAATCAGGGGGCCGAGGAAATAGCAATCAGCCCCAGCATTTT

clone size: .
V gene: TRBV7-2
D gene: TRBD2
J gene: TRBJ2-5
CDR3 protein: CASSSTSGVKTQYF
CDR3 DNA: TGTGCCAGCAGCTCGACTAGCGGGGTGAAGACCCAGTACTTC

clone size: .
V gene: TRBV16
D gene: TRBD1
J gene: TRBJ2-7
CDR3 protein: CASSRPTGVSYEQYF
CDR3 DNA: TGTGCCAGCAGCCGCCCCACAGGGGTGTCCTACGAGCAGTACTTC

clone size: .
V gene: TRBV7-9
D gene: .
J gene: TRBJ1-3
CDR3 protein: CASSLNPAGDGNTIYF
CDR3 DNA: TGTGCCAGCAGCTTAAACCCAGCAGGCGACGGAAACACCATATATTTT

clone size: .
V gene: TRBV19
D gene: TRBD1
J gene: TRBJ1-3
CDR3 protein: CASSPDRAGNTIYF
CDR3 DNA: TGTGCCAGTAGCCCGGACAGGGCCGGAAACACCATATATTTT

clone size: .
V gene: TRBV7-9
D gene: .
J gene: TRBJ2-7
CDR3 protein: CASSPQDLQYF
CDR3 DNA: TGTGCCAGCAGCCCTCAGGACTTGCAGTACTTC

clone size: .
V gene: TRBV28
D gene: TRBD1
J gene: TRBJ1-5
CDR3 protein: CASSSPRQGALSNQPQHF
CDR3 DNA: TGTGCCAGCAGTTCCCCTCGACAGGGGGCGCTTAGCAATCAGCCCCAGCATTTT

clone size: .
V gene: TRBV7-8
D gene: .
J gene: TRBJ2-7
CDR3 protein: CASTQKGRRDYEQYF
CDR3 DNA: TGTGCCAGCACCCAAAAGGGGAGGAGGGACTACGAGCAGTACTTC

clone size: .
V gene: TRBV6-6
D gene: .
J gene: TRBJ1-1
CDR3 protein: CASSRQGNTEAFF
CDR3 DNA: TGTGCCAGCAGTCGTCAGGGGAACACTGAAGCTTTCTTT